A single sample gave rise to the 4 T cell receptor beta chains below, sequenced in a study of CD8 T cells in Susac syndrome. With random hexamers, roughly 0.5 to 1 ug RNA was reverse transcribed. In TCRdb, the immunoSEQ multiplex PCR reads were re-called with MiXCR into one record per CDR3 protein. The sample has around 50,000 distinct CDR3 sequences, 92% seen once. The specimen sequenced was CD8+ T cells from PBMCs. These receptors were collected from a human donor in good health.

The CDR3 spells CASSEIGTERPKNIQYF. Here the CDR3 DNA reads TGTGCCAGCAGTGAAATCGGGACGGAGCGACCTAAAAACATTCAGTACTTC. This chain connects TRBV2 to TRBJ2-4; perhaps D is TRBD1 or TRBD2 (5 bases each). V shed 2 bases and J shed 4 bases, with 18 bases lying between them. The length of the CDR3 is 17 residues. CDR1 SNHLY and CDR2 FYNNEI come from the germline V gene.

The chain uses TRBV29-1 and TRBJ2-1; 14 bases line up with TRBD2. This CDR3 has 16 residues. V shed 4 bases and J 6 bases; nucleotides not matched to a gene: 8. The germline V gene encodes CDR1 SQVTM and CDR2 ANQGSEA. For the CDR3, the DNA is TGCAGCGTTGTCCCCCGACTAGCGGGAGGGCCCAATGAGCAGTTCTTC. Translation gives CSVVPRLAGGPNEQFF.

The chain uses TRBV4-3 and TRBJ2-1; D perhaps matches TRBD2 (6 bases). V lost 1 base and J 13 bases, leaving 17 bases between the germline ends. CDR1 and CDR2 from the germline V gene are LGHNA and YSLEER. The CDR3 is made up of 14 amino acids. DNA of the CDR3: TGCGCCAGCAGCCAAGGCATGGGGGAGGACCATCAGTTCTTC. Encoded protein: CASSQGMGEDHQFF.

The chain carries TRBV24-1 and TRBJ2-2; 9 bases align to TRBD1. The V and J ends lost 2 bases and 3 bases, in that order; junction bases with no gene match: 6. CDR1 is KGHDR and CDR2 is SFDVKD in the germline V gene. CDR3 size: 17 residues. CDR3 DNA: TGTGCCACCAGTGATTCCCGGACAGGGGTTGACACCGGGGAGCTGTTTTTT. This sequence encodes CATSDSRTGVDTGELFF.